A selection of T cell receptor beta chains follows, all from one sample in a study of T cell responses to AZD1222 COVID-19 vaccine. Libraries were prepared by immunoSEQ multiplex PCR; TCRdb keeps only in-frame clonotypes and omits some of them. The data hold about 99,000 clones, with less than 95% observed a single time. Source: peripheral blood, taken on day 0 of AZD1222 vaccination. The receptors were gathered from an adult in good health. Both conserved end residues are part of each CDR3. D genes are given only for firm matches. Clone size, where shown, is once, few, many, or a class for clones that have expanded.

TRBV30,.,.,TRBJ1-5,CAWSVGRQGNQPQHF,TGTGCCTGGAGTGTAGGGAGACAGGGCAATCAGCCCCAGCATTTT
TRBV7-2,.,TRBD1,TRBJ2-1,CASSGPGQGAGTEQFF,TGTGCCAGCAGCGGTCCGGGACAGGGGGCAGGGACCGAGCAGTTCTTC
TRBV4-2,.,.,TRBJ1-4,CASSRVRGTGEKLFF,TGTGCCAGCAGCCGAGTCCGCGGGACGGGGGAAAAACTGTTTTTT
TRBV5-1,.,TRBD2,TRBJ2-7,CASSLIGGMTYEQYF,TGCGCCAGCAGCTTGATCGGGGGGATGACCTACGAGCAGTACTTC
TRBV10-3,.,.,TRBJ2-7,CAISDLTNTGTYEQYF,TGTGCCATCAGTGATCTTACAAATACGGGAACCTACGAGCAGTACTTC
TRBV4-2,.,TRBD1,TRBJ1-2,CASSQWDRGQYGYTF,TGTGCCAGCAGCCAGTGGGACAGGGGGCAATATGGCTACACCTTC
TRBV25-1,.,.,TRBJ2-7,CASSVQGSYEQYF,TGTGCCAGCAGTGTTCAGGGTAGCTACGAGCAGTACTTC
TRBV7-2,.,.,TRBJ2-3,CASSPGAGDTQYF,TGTGCCAGCAGCCCGGGGGCGGGAGATACGCAGTATTTT
TRBV30,.,.,TRBJ2-7,CAWSKSPYEQYF,TGTGCCTGGAGTAAGAGCCCCTACGAGCAGTACTTC
TRBV4-1,.,.,TRBJ2-1,CASSQTSNEQFF,TGCGCCAGCAGCCAGACTAGCAATGAGCAGTTCTTC
TRBV5-8,.,TRBD1,TRBJ2-5,CASSSGQGTKGETQYF,TGTGCCAGCAGCTCTGGACAGGGAACGAAGGGAGAGACCCAGTACTTC
TRBV11-1,.,.,TRBJ1-2,CASSPDSNYGYTF,TGTGCCAGCAGTCCCGACAGCAACTATGGCTACACCTTC
TRBV6-5,.,TRBD1,TRBJ2-7,CASTLSGRGRQYF,TGTGCCAGCACTCTTTCAGGTAGGGGGCGCCAGTACTTC
TRBV7-2,.,TRBD1,TRBJ1-4,CASSPGGLNEKLFF,TGTGCCAGCAGCCCAGGGGGTTTGAATGAAAAACTGTTTTTT
TRBV6-1,.,.,TRBJ1-5,CASSEWGWVSNQPQHF,TGTGCCAGCAGTGAATGGGGTTGGGTGTCTAATCAGCCCCAGCATTTT
TRBV27,.,.,TRBJ2-2,CANPTGNTGELFF,TGTGCCAACCCGACAGGGAACACCGGGGAGCTGTTTTTT
TRBV19,.,.,TRBJ2-7,CASSGGTVAYEQYF,TGTGCCAGTAGTGGCGGGACAGTTGCCTACGAGCAGTACTTC
TRBV25-1,.,.,TRBJ1-6,CASSEYKGWHSPLHF,TGTGCCAGCAGTGAATACAAGGGATGGCATTCACCCCTCCACTTT
TRBV28,.,TRBD1,TRBJ2-1,CASRDRDRGSYNEQFF,TGTGCCAGCAGGGACCGGGACAGGGGATCCTACAATGAGCAGTTCTTC
TRBV5-4,.,.,TRBJ1-1,CASSLAGREDEAFF,TGTGCCAGCAGCTTGGCCGGCAGGGAAGATGAAGCTTTCTTT
TRBV4-2,.,TRBD1,TRBJ1-4,CASSQPDGRGRQGTTNEKLFF,TGTGCCAGCAGCCAACCGGATGGTAGAGGGAGACAGGGTACAACTAATGAAAAACTGTTTTTT
TRBV4-3,.,TRBD2,TRBJ2-3,CASSQGVSGGPSTDTQYF,TGCGCCAGCAGCCAAGGGGTTAGCGGGGGCCCTAGCACAGATACGCAGTATTTT
TRBV7-8,.,.,TRBJ2-3,CASSSPPSNDHTQYF,TGTGCCAGCAGCTCTCCACCCTCGAACGATCATACGCAGTATTTT
TRBV9,.,.,TRBJ2-3,CASSPHRWSPDTQYF,TGTGCCAGCAGCCCCCACCGGTGGTCCCCAGATACGCAGTATTTT
TRBV28,.,TRBD1,TRBJ2-3,CATRSGTAPDTQYF,TGTGCGACGAGATCCGGGACAGCCCCCGATACGCAGTATTTT
TRBV5-1,.,.,TRBJ1-1,CASSPIGWMNTEAFF,TGCGCCAGCAGCCCGATCGGGTGGATGAACACTGAAGCTTTCTTT
TRBV7-9,.,.,TRBJ1-1,CASSPEGPF,TGTGCCAGCAGCCCCGAAGGGCCCTTT
TRBV9,.,.,TRBJ2-7,CASSVWEKVRQYF,TGTGCCAGCAGCGTATGGGAGAAAGTGAGGCAGTACTTC
TRBV9,.,.,TRBJ2-1,CASSGGGDNHYNEQFF,TGTGCCAGCAGCGGGGGAGGGGACAACCATTACAATGAGCAGTTCTTC
TRBV6-5,.,TRBD1,TRBJ1-2,CAVKTGEVGGYTF,TGTGCCGTGAAGACAGGGGAAGTGGGTGGCTACACCTTC
TRBV4-3,once,.,TRBJ2-2,CASSQLAPGLTVPGELFF,TGCGCCAGCAGCCAACTAGCTCCGGGCCTAACAGTGCCGGGGGAGCTGTTTTTT
TRBV28,.,.,TRBJ1-2,CASARVTNYGYTF,TGTGCCAGCGCACGAGTAACTAACTATGGCTACACCTTC
TRBV19,.,TRBD1,TRBJ2-4,CASSQTGALAKNIQYF,TGTGCCAGTAGTCAAACAGGGGCTTTAGCCAAAAACATTCAGTACTTC
TRBV7-2,.,.,TRBJ2-3,CASTTRPSTDTQYF,TGTGCCAGCACCACACGGCCTAGCACAGATACGCAGTATTTT
TRBV7-3,.,.,TRBJ2-2,CASSFTSQNTGELFF,TGTGCCAGCAGCTTCACTAGCCAGAACACCGGGGAGCTGTTTTTT
TRBV19,.,TRBD1,TRBJ1-1,CASNLDRTMNTEAFF,TGTGCCAGTAACTTGGACAGGACTATGAACACTGAAGCTTTCTTT
TRBV7-9,.,.,TRBJ1-1,CASSPLPPRSTEAFF,TGTGCCAGCAGCCCCCTCCCCCCGAGGAGCACTGAAGCTTTCTTT
TRBV19,.,.,TRBJ2-7,CASSIYTFYEQYF,TGTGCCAGTAGTATTTATACCTTTTACGAGCAGTACTTC
TRBV2,.,.,TRBJ1-2,CASRAPLPVDYGYTF,TGTGCCAGCAGGGCCCCGCTCCCAGTTGACTATGGCTACACCTTC
TRBV5-1,.,TRBD1,TRBJ1-4,CASSQGQGNEKLFF,TGCGCCAGCAGCCAGGGACAGGGGAATGAAAAACTGTTTTTT
TRBV19,.,TRBD2,TRBJ2-3,CASSAFVWTSATDTQYF,TGTGCCAGTAGTGCATTCGTCTGGACTAGCGCCACAGATACGCAGTATTTT
TRBV29-1,.,.,TRBJ1-2,CSVDTETSGYTF,TGCAGCGTTGATACGGAGACGAGTGGCTACACCTTC
TRBV19,.,.,TRBJ2-3,CASSIIDSSTDTQYF,TGTGCCAGTAGTATAATCGACAGTAGCACAGATACGCAGTATTTT
TRBV10-2,.,.,TRBJ2-1,CASGEPVTDRTQNEQFF,TGCGCCAGCGGAGAACCGGTGACAGACCGTACCCAGAATGAGCAGTTCTTC
TRBV19,.,.,TRBJ1-1,CASSPGVSAGEAFF,TGTGCCAGTAGCCCGGGGGTGAGCGCAGGAGAAGCTTTCTTT
TRBV9,.,TRBD1,TRBJ2-7,CASSPGQEALRNYEQYF,TGTGCCAGCAGCCCGGGACAGGAAGCCCTCAGAAACTACGAGCAGTACTTC
TRBV28,.,.,TRBJ2-7,CASSLGKESFYEQYF,TGTGCCAGCAGTTTGGGGAAAGAGTCCTTCTACGAGCAGTACTTC
TRBV27,.,TRBD2,TRBJ2-2,CASGGFTNTGELFF,TGTGCCTCGGGGGGGTTTACGAACACCGGGGAGCTGTTTTTT
TRBV18,.,.,TRBJ2-7,CASSPPGRGPGEQYF,TGTGCCAGCTCACCACCGGGGCGGGGGCCGGGTGAGCAGTACTTC
TRBV4-1,.,TRBD2,TRBJ2-1,CASSLGLAGYNEQFF,TGCGCCAGCAGCCTTGGTTTAGCGGGGTACAATGAGCAGTTCTTC
TRBV9,.,.,TRBJ1-2,CASSVDFHGYTF,TGTGCCAGCAGCGTAGATTTTCATGGCTACACCTTC
TRBV13,.,.,TRBJ1-1,CASSYARGGTEAFF,TGTGCCAGCAGCTACGCCAGGGGAGGGACTGAAGCTTTCTTT
TRBV5-4,.,.,TRBJ1-1,CASRGWGNTEAFF,TGTGCCAGCAGGGGGTGGGGGAACACTGAAGCTTTCTTT
TRBV11-2,.,.,TRBJ2-7,CASSTRVDADEAQYF,TGTGCCAGCAGCACCCGGGTGGATGCCGACGAGGCGCAGTACTTC
TRBV6-5,.,TRBD1,TRBJ1-6,CASSFTGTGGSPLHF,TGTGCCAGCAGTTTTACCGGGACAGGGGGTTCACCCCTCCACTTT
TRBV7-9,.,.,TRBJ1-2,CASSKDGMSYGYTF,TGTGCCAGCAGCAAGGACGGGATGAGCTATGGCTACACCTTC
TRBV21-1,.,.,TRBJ2-1,CDDTGNDNEQFF,TGTGACGACACAGGGAACGACAATGAGCAGTTCTTC